Detailed here is one TCR beta chain. Cohort 3 recovered donors had two negative PCRs, clearance, or symptom resolution. Original handling: Estimation of nucleated cell counts was performed using reference gene primer amplification. Some clones are missing from TCRdb's copy, which holds only in-frame ones; the method was immunoSEQ multiplex PCR. Clone size and V and J calls were adopted from that table, with D and trimming inferred from the DNA. The table records approximately 300,000 clones, around nine tenths of them present only once. These data belong to a study of blood T cell repertoires in COVID-19. About the study: The United States, Italy and Spain were the sources of the acute and convalescent COVID-19 samples. T cells, B-cell-depleted T cells, or PBMCs supplied cDNA or gDNA.

J lost 4 bases, V lost 3 bases, and 5 bases had no gene match. The CDR3 loop spans 15 amino acids. Germline CDR1 is SEHNR and CDR2 is FQNEAQ (reference sequence). Sequencing was carried out using PBMCs or T cells enriched from blood (not recorded which). This TCR came from a woman aged 18-29 years who had recovered from COVID-19. This chain uses TRBV7-9 with TRBJ2-5, with TRBD1 matching over 10 bases. This CDR3 is CASSFRDRGSETQYF. As DNA, the CDR3 is TGTGCCAGCAGCTTCCGGGACAGGGGCTCAGAGACCCAGTACTTC.